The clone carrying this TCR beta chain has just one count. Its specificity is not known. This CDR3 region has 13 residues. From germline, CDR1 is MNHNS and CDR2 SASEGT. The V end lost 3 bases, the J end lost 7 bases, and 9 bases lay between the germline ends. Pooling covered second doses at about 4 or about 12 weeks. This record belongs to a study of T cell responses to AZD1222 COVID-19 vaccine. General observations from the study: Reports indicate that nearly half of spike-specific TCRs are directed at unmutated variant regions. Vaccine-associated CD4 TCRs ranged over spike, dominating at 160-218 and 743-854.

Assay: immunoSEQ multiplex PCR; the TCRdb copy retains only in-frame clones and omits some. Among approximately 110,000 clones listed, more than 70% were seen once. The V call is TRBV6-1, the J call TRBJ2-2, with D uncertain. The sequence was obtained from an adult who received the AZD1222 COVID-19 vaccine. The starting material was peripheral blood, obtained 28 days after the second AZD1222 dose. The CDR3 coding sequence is TGTGCCAGCAGTGAGGTGGGGATCGGGGAGCTGTTTTTT. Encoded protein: CASSEVGIGELFF.